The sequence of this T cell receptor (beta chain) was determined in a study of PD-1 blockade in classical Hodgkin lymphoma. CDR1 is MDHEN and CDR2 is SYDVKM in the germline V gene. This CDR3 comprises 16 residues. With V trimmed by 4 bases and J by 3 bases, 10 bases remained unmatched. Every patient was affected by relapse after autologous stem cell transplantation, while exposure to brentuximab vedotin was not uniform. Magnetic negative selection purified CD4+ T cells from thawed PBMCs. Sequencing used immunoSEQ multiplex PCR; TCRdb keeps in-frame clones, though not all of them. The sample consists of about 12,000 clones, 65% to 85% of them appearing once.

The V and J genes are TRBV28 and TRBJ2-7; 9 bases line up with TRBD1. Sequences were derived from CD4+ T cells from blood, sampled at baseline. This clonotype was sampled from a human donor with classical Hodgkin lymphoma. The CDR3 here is CASSSLGTGNHYEQYF. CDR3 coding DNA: TGTGCCAGCAGTTCCCTCGGGACAGGGAATCACTACGAGCAGTACTTC. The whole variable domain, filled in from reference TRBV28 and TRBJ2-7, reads DVKVTQSSRYLVKRTGEKVFLECVQDMDHENMFWYRQDPGLGLRLIYFSYDVKMKEKGDIPEGYSVSREKKERFSLILESASTNQTSMYLCASSSLGTGNHYEQYFGPGTRLTVT.